The 3 T cell receptor beta chains below all came from one sample that was sequenced in a study of T cell repertoires in cytomegalovirus infection. TCRdb fed the reads into MiXCR, producing one record per CDR3 protein. The table has 310,000 or so distinct CDR3 sequences, about 8.8% seen once. The sequencing sample was made of PBMCs. Receptors were obtained from a human donor in good health (CMV status not recorded). Some clones in this sample may be carry-over from other donors' samples.

This clonotype came up a few times. The CDR3 coding sequence is TGTGCCAGCAGAGACCGGACAGCAACTAATGAAAAACTGTTTTTT. Amino acids: CASRDRTATNEKLFF. This chain connects TRBV28 to TRBJ1-4; D may be TRBD1 (6 bases). The length of the CDR3 is 15 residues. The ends were cut back, 6 bases at V and 0 bases at J, with 11 bases in the middle. Germline V lookup: CDR1 MDHEN, CDR2 SYDVKM.

This clonotype appeared many times. The V gene is TRBV29-1, the J gene TRBJ2-2, with D tentatively TRBD1 (6 bases). Between the trimmed V and J ends, which lost 1 base and 1 base, there was a span of 10 bases. The length of the CDR3 is 15 residues. CDR1 and CDR2 (germline): SQVTM, ANQGSEA. In nucleotides, the CDR3 is TGCAGCGTTGAAGCCCCGGGACAGAACACCGGGGAGCTGTTTTTT. As protein: CSVEAPGQNTGELFF.

This clonotype was observed at least ten times. The rearrangement joins TRBV6-5 to TRBJ2-1; 7 bases map to TRBD2. V lost 2 bases and J lost 6; bases outside the gene matches: 13. Germline CDR1 and CDR2: MNHEY and SVGAGI. The CDR3 has 17 residues. The chain's CDR3 is CASSYPPKVRGINEQFF. The CDR3 bases are TGTGCCAGCAGTTACCCTCCTAAAGTGCGGGGGATCAATGAGCAGTTCTTC.